This T cell receptor (beta chain) stems from a study of CD4 and CD8 cells across lung adenocarcinoma regions. Samples came from patients with localized non-small cell lung adenocarcinoma. TCRdb re-called the PCR reads through MiXCR, storing one row per CDR3 protein. The sample has around 19,000 distinct CDR3 sequences, approximately 49% seen once; the top ten hold roughly 29%. The germline V gene has CDR1 MNHNS and CDR2 SASEGT. Trimming left V 2 bases short and J 5 bases short, with 10 bases between. The CDR3 is 13 amino acids. Input material: CD8+ T cells from the center of a lung tumor. This receptor was taken from a female donor with lung adenocarcinoma. The CD4 and CD8 labels of this study may be unreliable. The chain carries TRBV6-1 and TRBJ2-7; D unclear. The CDR3 reads CASSEIRKDEQYF. CDR3 DNA sequence: TGTGCCAGCAGTGAAATTCGGAAGGACGAGCAGTACTTC.